The 10 T cell receptor beta chains reported below all come from one sample, sequenced in a study of human T cells and chemical hapten exposure. MiXCR was run by TCRdb on the RACE reads, yielding one entry per CDR3 protein. The table has roughly 51,000 distinct CDR3 sequences, around 10% seen once. The time point here: pre-sensitization, week 0. The treatment was: therapeutic diphenylcyclopropenone sensitization with weekly scalp DPC. The sample consisted of whole blood, taken in connection with sensitization to the hapten diphenylcyclopropenone (DPC). These receptors were obtained from a man aged 40-50 years with alopecia areata. Some clones in this sample may be carry-over from other donors' samples.

V is TRBV28 and J is TRBJ2-2, with 7 positions matching TRBD2. The CDR3 has 16 residues. Per germline, CDR1 MDHEN and CDR2 SYDVKM. J lost 5 bases, V lost 4 bases, and 10 bases had no gene match. CDR3: CASSSSASGLTGELFF. The CDR3 DNA sequence: TGTGCCAGCAGTTCCAGTGCTAGCGGTTTAACCGGGGAGCTGTTTTTT.

This clonotype was detected many times. Here the CDR3 DNA reads TGCAGTGCTAGACACGACAGGGCTAGAGGCTACACCTTC. Encoded protein: CSARHDRARGYTF. This rearrangement joins TRBV20-1 to TRBJ1-2; 7 nucleotides agree with TRBD1. With V trimmed by 2 bases and J by 8 bases, 8 bases remained unmatched. Germline CDR1 DFQATT, CDR2 SNEGSKA (reference sequence). The CDR3 is made up of 13 amino acids.

This clonotype came up many times. This sequence joins TRBV19 and TRBJ2-1; D call uncertain. Looked up from germline, CDR1 is LNHDA and CDR2 is SQIVND (reference sequence). The CDR3 spans 11 residues. Trimming left V 4 bases short and J 8 bases short, with 6 bases between. CDR3 sequence: CASSTRDEQFF. CDR3 bases: TGTGCCAGTAGTACCAGAGATGAGCAGTTCTTC.

This clonotype has at least ten counts. The V gene is TRBV18, the J gene TRBJ2-5; D might be TRBD1 or TRBD2, each matching 5 bases. V lost 4 bases, J lost 1 base, and 13 bases lay in between. CDR3 length: 15 residues. Germline CDR1 reads KGHSH; CDR2 reads LQKENI. CDR3 amino acids: CASSHQRGTQETQYF. The CDR3 DNA follows: TGTGCCAGCTCACACCAGAGGGGCACCCAAGAGACCCAGTACTTC.

This clonotype was picked up a small number of times. The gene calls are TRBV30 and TRBJ1-2, with a tentative D call TRBD1 (5 bases). The germline V and J ends were trimmed by 5 bases and 0 bases, with 10 bases remaining between them. Germline V gene lookup returns CDR1 GTSNPN and CDR2 SVGIG (reference sequence). The CDR3 length is 13 residues. CDR3 sequence (DNA): TGTGCCTGGCTGCAGGGAACTAACTATGGCTACACCTTC. It is translated as CAWLQGTNYGYTF.

The table lists this clonotype with a few counts. The genes are TRBV7-6 and TRBJ2-1; 9 bases map to TRBD2. The CDR3 is 15 residues long. Trimming cost V 8 bases and J 4 bases; bases outside gene matches: 9. Looked up from germline, CDR1 is SGHVS and CDR2 is FNYEAQ. The CDR3 coding sequence is TGTGCCAGCGAGGAAGCGGGAGGTTCATACAATGAGCAGTTCTTC. It specifies CASEEAGGSYNEQFF. Together with reference TRBV7-6 and TRBJ2-1, the CDR3 gives the full variable domain: GAGVSQSPRYKVTKRGQDVALRCDPISGHVSLYWYRQALGQGPEFLTYFNYEAQQDKSGLPNDRFSAERPEGSISTLTIQRTEQRDSAMYRCASEEAGGSYNEQFFGPGTRLTVL.

This chain uses TRBV3-1 with TRBJ2-5; D is possibly TRBD2 (5 bases). The germline V gene encodes CDR1 LGHDT and CDR2 YNNKEL (reference sequence). V shed 2 bases and J shed 5 bases, with 12 bases lying between them. The CDR3 is made up of 14 amino acids. As DNA, the CDR3 is TGTGCCAGCAGCCAAAGCCTTTCGGGGGAGACCCAGTACTTC. Residues: CASSQSLSGETQYF.

The V and J genes are TRBV5-1 and TRBJ2-3; D is uncertain. The V gene's germline CDR1 is SGHRS and CDR2 YFSETQ. The CDR3 sequence is 13 residues long. Deletions cut 3 bases from V and 3 bases from J, with 8 bases between. The CDR3 here is CASSWEVTDTQYF. The DNA for the CDR3 is TGCGCCAGCAGCTGGGAAGTGACAGATACGCAGTATTTT.

This clonotype occurred many times. The chain joins TRBV5-1 to TRBJ2-7, with D perhaps TRBD1 (6 bases). The CDR3 runs to 14 residues. Germline-derived CDR1 and CDR2 are SGHRS and YFSETQ. Trimming pared 2 bases from V and 2 bases from J, leaving 11 bases between. The CDR3 spells CASSLTAGAYEQYF. The CDR3 DNA is TGCGCCAGCAGCTTAACGGCAGGGGCCTACGAGCAGTACTTC.

This clonotype was counted ten times or more. J is TRBJ2-1 and V is TRBV18; no clear D. The CDR3 sequence is 12 residues long. The V end was cut by 1 base, the J end by 8 bases, with 6 bases between. From germline, CDR1 is KGHSH and CDR2 LQKENI. The CDR3 reads CASSPLSDEQFF. The CDR3 DNA reads TGTGCCAGCTCACCACTATCCGATGAGCAGTTCTTC.